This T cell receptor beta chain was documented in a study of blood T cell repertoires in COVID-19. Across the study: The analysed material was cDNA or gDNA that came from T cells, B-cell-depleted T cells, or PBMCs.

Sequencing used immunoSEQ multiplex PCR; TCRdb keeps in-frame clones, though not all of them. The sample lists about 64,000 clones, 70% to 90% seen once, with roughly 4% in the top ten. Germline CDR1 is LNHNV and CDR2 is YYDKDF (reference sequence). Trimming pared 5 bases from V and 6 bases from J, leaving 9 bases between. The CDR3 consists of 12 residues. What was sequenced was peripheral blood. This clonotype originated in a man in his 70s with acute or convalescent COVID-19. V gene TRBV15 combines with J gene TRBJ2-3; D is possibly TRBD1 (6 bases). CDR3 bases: TGTGCCACCAGCTTTAGGGGGGATACGCAGTATTTT. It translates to CATSFRGDTQYF.